Sequencing of this T cell receptor (beta chain) was carried out in a study of graft-versus-host responses after intestinal transplantation. CDR3 length equals 16 residues. Germline-derived CDR1 and CDR2 are MNHEY and SVGAGI. V dropped 2 bases and J dropped 7 bases, with 17 bases sitting between them. Repertoires were generated with immunoSEQ multiplex PCR, while TCRdb's copy carries only in-frame clones and drops some. The table includes some 92,000 clones, roughly 92% detected once. About this clone: What it binds is not known.

Study-wide results and caveats: Declines in HvG clones occurring early post-transplant were associated with peak circulating GvH clone levels.

The source material was unstimulated CD4+ T cells sorted from spleen or lymph node cells, sampled before intestinal transplant. This TCR derives from a human donor who received an intestinal transplant. The chain combines TRBV6-5 with TRBJ2-2, with D perhaps TRBD2 (5 bases). This chain's CDR3 is CASSYDTSRVGGELFF. The CDR3 DNA reads TGTGCCAGCAGTTACGACACGTCGAGGGTAGGCGGGGAGCTGTTTTTT.